This entry describes one TCR beta chain. The antigen remains undetermined. This entry is derived from a study of cytomegalovirus exposure and HLA in healthy donors. Study-wide findings and caveats: The study found most TCR sequences rare, yet found some public TCRs in many donors.

PCR amplification relied on 60 Vbeta primers (plus 13 Jbeta primers). Clones were sequenced by immunoSEQ multiplex PCR, and TCRdb holds only the in-frame ones, with some missing. The top ten hold less than 2.5% of the sample, which has 140,000 or so clones, roughly 84% seen once. V lost 10 bases and J lost 0; bases outside the gene matches: 4. Germline CDR1 is MGHRA and CDR2 is YSYEKL. The CDR3 is 14 amino acids. The specimen sequenced was PBMCs. This rearrangement joins TRBV4-1 to TRBJ1-4; 8 bases agree with TRBD1. This receptor was obtained from a boy younger than 10 in good health and CMV-seronegative. The CDR3 sequence: CATTGVPTNEKLFF. The CDR3 DNA follows: TGCGCCACGACAGGGGTCCCAACTAATGAAAAACTGTTTTTT.